This T cell receptor (beta chain) was sequenced for a study of T-cell reconstitution after alpha-beta-depleted transplantation in children. General study points: Some patients' high day-60 TCRbeta diversity was attributed to recipient cells surviving conditioning.

Unique molecular identifiers were built into the TCRbeta library. MiXCR, applied by TCRdb to the PCR reads, yields one record per CDR3 protein. The sample includes around 300,000 distinct CDR3 sequences, over 9.5% of them seen just once. Germline V gene sequence: CDR1 MNHNS, CDR2 SASEGT. The CDR3 covers 16 residues. Trimming shortened V by 3 bases and J by 4 bases, and 13 bases separated the two germline ends. This clonotype was recorded a few times. Its antigen is undetermined. The clonotype was recovered from a boy in the first two years of life with acute myeloid leukemia, due to receive a stem cell transplant. The chain links TRBV6-1 to TRBJ1-6; D is unresolved. The sample was PBMCs, taken before TCRalphabeta/CD19-depleted stem cell transplant. The DNA of the CDR3 is TGTGCCAGCAGTGATGCAGGCCGCGGATATAATTCACCCCTCCACTTT. It translates to CASSDAGRGYNSPLHF.